Following are 13 T cell receptor beta chains from one sample sequenced in a study of blood T cell repertoires in COVID-19. The method was immunoSEQ multiplex PCR; TCRdb's version includes in-frame clones alone and lacks a portion of them. The sample has about 250,000 clones; 75% to 90% are singletons. The sequenced sample was peripheral blood. Receptors originate from a man in his thirties or forties with acute or convalescent COVID-19.

CDR3 amino acids: CASSLVAGGSTDTQYF. The CDR3 bases are TGTGCCAGCAGTTTGGTGGCGGGGGGGAGCACAGATACGCAGTATTTT. This chain joins TRBV28 and TRBJ2-3; 9 bases map to TRBD2. Unmatched junction bases numbered 4, after V lost 3 bases and J lost 0 bases. In germline, CDR1 is MDHEN, CDR2 SYDVKM. The CDR3 loop spans 16 amino acids.

This clone was observed once. The chain uses TRBV28 and TRBJ1-2; the D gene is possibly TRBD1 (6 bases). V dropped 8 bases and J dropped 8 bases, with 15 bases sitting between them. Looked up from germline, CDR1 is MDHEN and CDR2 is SYDVKM. CDR3 length equals 12 residues. The CDR3 nucleotides read TGTGCCAGCGGATTACAGGGTTGGGGCTACACCTTC. This translates into CASGLQGWGYTF.

DNA for the CDR3: TGCGCCAGCAGCCAAGACGTGGTTCGTGTTGGACAGAAACTGTTTTTT. It translates to CASSQDVVRVGQKLFF. V is TRBV4-1 and J is TRBJ1-4; weak D call: TRBD1 (6 bases). Trimming removed 0 bases from V and 11 bases from J, with 19 bases in between. Germline V gene lookup returns CDR1 MGHRA and CDR2 YSYEKL. The length of the CDR3 is 16 residues.

V usage is TRBV5-6 and J usage is TRBJ2-1; possible D gene TRBD2, 6 bases. The V gene lost 3 bases and the J gene lost 7 bases, with 8 bases spanning the gap. There are 12 residues in the CDR3. The germline CDR1 and CDR2 sequences are SGHDT and YYEEEE. In DNA, the CDR3 is TGTGCCAGCAGCTACCTAGCGAATGAGCAGTTCTTC. It yields the protein CASSYLANEQFF.

CDR3 bases: TGCAGTGCTACTGACAGGGGAAAAGGTTACGAGCAGTACTTC. The encoded protein is CSATDRGKGYEQYF. The J gene is TRBJ2-7, the V gene TRBV20-1; 8 bases fit TRBD1. Per germline, CDR1 DFQATT and CDR2 SNEGSKA (reference sequence). CDR3 size: 14 residues. J gave up 4 bases and V 4 bases, and 9 bases lay outside the gene matches.

This chain links TRBV28 with TRBJ1-6; 8 bases are shared with TRBD1. J gave up 6 bases and V 10 bases, and 14 bases lay outside the gene matches. The length of the CDR3 is 16 residues. Germline CDR1 MDHEN, CDR2 SYDVKM. The CDR3 sequence is CAIPSRQGNSNSPLHF. CDR3 nucleotides: TGTGCCATCCCAAGTAGACAGGGGAACTCTAATTCACCCCTCCACTTT. Full variable domain (outside the CDR3, taken from reference TRBV28 and TRBJ1-6): DVKVTQSSRYLVKRTGEKVFLECVQDMDHENMFWYRQDPGLGLRLIYFSYDVKMKEKGDIPEGYSVSREKKERFSLILESASTNQTSMYLCAIPSRQGNSNSPLHFGNGTRLTVT.

The chain uses TRBV19 and TRBJ1-2; D is perhaps TRBD1 (6 bases). The ends were cut back, 7 bases at V and 8 bases at J, with 20 bases in the middle. The CDR3 has 14 residues. Germline CDR1 LNHDA, CDR2 SQIVND (reference sequence). The CDR3 loop is CASNPSGGAGGYTF. CDR3 DNA: TGTGCCAGTAACCCATCCGGGGGGGCCGGGGGCTACACCTTC.

This sequence joins TRBV3-1 (or the pseudogene TRBV3-2) and TRBJ2-1, with 11 bases fitting TRBD2. This CDR3 is 21 amino acids long. J gave up 4 bases and V 0 bases, and 17 bases lay outside the gene matches. Germline CDR1 reads LGHDT; CDR2 reads YNNKEL (reference sequence). The CDR3 region has the DNA TGTGCCAGCAGCCAAGAATGGATGGTAGCGGGAGGGTCCGGTGGGTACAATGAGCAGTTCTTC. It codes for CASSQEWMVAGGSGGYNEQFF.

The chain carries TRBV5-1 and TRBJ2-7; TRBD2 agrees at 14 bases. Germline CDR1 SGHRS, CDR2 YFSETQ. V shed 4 bases, J shed 4 bases, and the junction held 7 bases outside the gene matches. The CDR3 consists of 16 residues. The CDR3 bases are TGCGCCAGCAGCACCGGGACTAGCGGGAGTGGGTACGAGCAGTACTTC. Its translation is CASSTGTSGSGYEQYF.

This rearrangement joins TRBV6-6 to TRBJ1-2, with a possible D match to TRBD1 (5 bases). CDR3 length: 13 amino acids. Germline CDR1 and CDR2: MNHNY and SVGAGI (reference sequence). Trimming left V 4 bases short and J 6 bases short, with 12 bases between. The CDR3 spells CASSFQGGDGYTF. In DNA, the CDR3 is TGTGCCAGCAGTTTCCAGGGCGGAGATGGCTACACCTTC.

The gene calls are TRBV30 and TRBJ1-2; no definite D call. This CDR3 spans 11 amino acids. Per the germline V gene, CDR1 is GTSNPN and CDR2 is SVGIG (reference sequence). Trimming stripped 2 bases from V and 7 bases from J, with 8 bases between. CDR3: CAWSTSSGYTF. CDR3 DNA: TGTGCCTGGAGTACATCTTCTGGCTACACCTTC. The full variable domain, in which reference TRBV30 and TRBJ1-2 provide the parts outside the CDR3, is SQTIHQWPATLVQPVGSPLSLECTVEGTSNPNLYWYRQAAGRGLQLLFYSVGIGQISSEVPQNLSASRPQDRQFILSSKKLLLSDSGFYLCAWSTSSGYTFGSGTRLTVV.

The gene calls are TRBV28 and TRBJ2-6; D is ambiguous. Trimming cost V 5 bases and J 4 bases, with 15 bases left between them. Germline V gene lookup returns CDR1 MDHEN and CDR2 SYDVKM. The CDR3 consists of 16 residues. The CDR3 DNA is TGTGCCAGCAGTGAGATATCTCTCCACGGGGCCAACGTCCTGACTTTC. It encodes CASSEISLHGANVLTF.

The V call is TRBV6-6, the J call TRBJ1-2; 8 bases map to TRBD1. Germline-derived CDR1 and CDR2 are MNHNY and SVGAGI (reference sequence). This CDR3 is built from 16 residues. Trimming cost V 6 bases and J 2 bases; bases outside gene matches: 11. Here the CDR3 reads CASSPLPGQANYGYTF. CDR3 nucleotide sequence: TGTGCCAGCAGCCCCCTTCCGGGACAGGCAAACTATGGCTACACCTTC.